This TCR beta chain was captured in a study of identifying expanded T cells in peripheral blood. Collection occurred without any documented infections or immune events in donors. Looked up from germline, CDR1 is SGDLS and CDR2 is YYNGEE. The CDR3 has 15 residues. The ends were cut back, 2 bases at V and 7 bases at J, with 13 bases in the middle. The data were produced by immunoSEQ multiplex PCR, yet TCRdb's version contains in-frame clones alone and is incomplete. The table includes 95,000 to 150,000 clones, roughly 84% detected once. Sequenced input: blood. The sequence was collected from a person aged 18 to 70 in good health. The genes are TRBV9 and TRBJ1-6; a possible D gene is TRBD1 (5 bases). The CDR3 coding sequence is TGTGCCAGCAGCGTTCAGGGAAATGGGAATTCACCCCTCCACTTT. This encodes CASSVQGNGNSPLHF.